This T cell receptor (beta chain) stems from a study of spatial heterogeneity in lung cancer. Study-level information: Correlation of TCR transcript counts in tumor regions with a T cell module score from matched bulk RNA-seq was strong.

TCRdb used MiXCR to reprocess the 5' RACE reads, holding one entry per CDR3 protein. The sample yields about 100,000 distinct CDR3 sequences, approximately 4.7% seen once. Study-level findings and limits: Counts that tracked tumor mutation counts were those of expanded intratumoral alpha and beta TCRs. Expanded TCR counts, ubiquitous and regional, correlated respectively with ubiquitous and regional nonsynonymous mutation counts.

The time point: sample taken at primary tumor resection. No cells were sorted before sequencing. The whole RNA sequenced was extracted from tumor, nontumor lung or frozen PBMC. This clonotype occurred a few times. Antigen unknown. Sequencing was performed on lung tumor tissue, taken at surgery. This clonotype originated in a male donor with early-stage non-small cell lung cancer.

For the CDR3, the DNA is TGTGCCAGCAGTTTAAGGCCAGGGGCCTATGGCTACACCTTC. Translation gives CASSLRPGAYGYTF. The chain is built from TRBV28 and TRBJ1-2; tentative D call: TRBD1 (6 bases). The CDR3 runs 14 residues. Germline V CDR1 and CDR2: MDHEN, SYDVKM. Trimming removed 2 bases from V and 4 bases from J, with 11 bases in between.